This T cell receptor beta chain comes out of a study of blood T cell repertoires in COVID-19. The repertoire was sequenced with immunoSEQ multiplex PCR; TCRdb's copy has only in-frame clones and lacks some. The table has about 210,000 clones, 85% seen once. Germline CDR1 is KGHSH and CDR2 is LQKENI. Losses at the gene ends were 2 bases for V and 7 bases for J; bases not matched to a gene: 6. The CDR3 length is 16 residues. The table lists this clone with many counts. The clonotype was recovered from a man between 45 and 60 years old with COVID-19, enrolled during active disease. This sequence joins TRBV18 and TRBJ2-1; 12 bases are a match to TRBD1. Material for sequencing was peripheral blood. The CDR3 sequence: CASSPSPGQGANEQFF. CDR3 nucleotides: TGTGCCAGCTCACCATCACCGGGACAGGGGGCAAATGAGCAGTTCTTC.